This T cell receptor beta chain was obtained from a study of T cells in Graves' hyperthyroidism and ophthalmopathy. Whole-study results and caveats: In the blood, most expanded thyroid clonotypes above 0.001 appeared as well.

V was clipped by 5 bases and J by 0 bases, with 11 bases between them. Germline V gene lookup returns CDR1 SQVTM and CDR2 ANQGSEA. There are 13 residues in the CDR3. This clonotype showed up just a few times. Its antigen is as yet unknown. The study based diagnoses on clinical symptoms, serum thyroxine and TRAb, thyroid ultrasound and orbital computed tomography. TCR beta CDR3 regions were amplified from RNA transcripts. Using the HTBI primer set, a first-round RT-PCR was run on the TCR CDR3. TCRdb re-called the multiplex PCR reads with MiXCR, one entry per CDR3 protein. In the table there are hundreds of thousands of distinct CDR3 sequences, 14% to 15% of which are singletons.

Material: blood. The rearrangement uses TRBV29-1 and TRBJ2-7; D gene uncertain. The receptor was derived from a woman in her thirties or forties with Graves' ophthalmopathy. The CDR3 sequence: CSVLRSSSYEQYF. CDR3 in DNA: TGCAGCGTTCTCCGATCGAGCTCCTACGAGCAGTACTTC.